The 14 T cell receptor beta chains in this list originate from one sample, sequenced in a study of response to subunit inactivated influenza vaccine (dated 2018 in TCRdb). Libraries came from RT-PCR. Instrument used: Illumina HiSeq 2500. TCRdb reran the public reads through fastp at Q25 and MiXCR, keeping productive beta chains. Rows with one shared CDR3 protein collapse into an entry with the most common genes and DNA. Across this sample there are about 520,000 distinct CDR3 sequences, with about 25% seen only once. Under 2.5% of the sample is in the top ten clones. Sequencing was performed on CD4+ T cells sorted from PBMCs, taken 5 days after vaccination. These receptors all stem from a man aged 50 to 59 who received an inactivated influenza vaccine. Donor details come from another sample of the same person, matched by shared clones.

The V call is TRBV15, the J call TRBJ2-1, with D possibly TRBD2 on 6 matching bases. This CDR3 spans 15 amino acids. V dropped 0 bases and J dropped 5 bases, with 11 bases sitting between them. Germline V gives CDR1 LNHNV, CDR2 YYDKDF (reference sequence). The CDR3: CATSRDLAGNNEQFF. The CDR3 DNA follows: TGTGCCACCAGCAGAGATCTGGCGGGAAACAATGAGCAGTTCTTC.

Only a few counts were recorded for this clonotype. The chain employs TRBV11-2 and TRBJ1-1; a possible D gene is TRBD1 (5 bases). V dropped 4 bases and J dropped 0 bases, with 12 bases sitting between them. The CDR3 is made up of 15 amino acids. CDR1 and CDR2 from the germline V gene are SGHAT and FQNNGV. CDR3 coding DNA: TGTGCCAGCAGCTGGGGCGCACCTCTGAACACTGAAGCTTTCTTT. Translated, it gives CASSWGAPLNTEAFF.

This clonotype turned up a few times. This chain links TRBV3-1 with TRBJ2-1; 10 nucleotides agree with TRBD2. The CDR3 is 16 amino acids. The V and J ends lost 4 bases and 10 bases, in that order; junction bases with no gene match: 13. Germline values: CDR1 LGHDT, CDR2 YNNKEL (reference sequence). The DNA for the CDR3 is TGTGCCAGCAGCCTCACCAACCCCCTAGCGGGAGCCGAGCAGTTCTTC. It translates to CASSLTNPLAGAEQFF.

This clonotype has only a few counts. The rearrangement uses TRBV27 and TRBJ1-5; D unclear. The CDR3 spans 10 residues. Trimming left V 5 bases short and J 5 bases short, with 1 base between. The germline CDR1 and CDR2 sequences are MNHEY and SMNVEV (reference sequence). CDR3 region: CASSDQPQHF. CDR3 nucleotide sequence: TGTGCCAGCAGTGATCAGCCCCAGCATTTT.

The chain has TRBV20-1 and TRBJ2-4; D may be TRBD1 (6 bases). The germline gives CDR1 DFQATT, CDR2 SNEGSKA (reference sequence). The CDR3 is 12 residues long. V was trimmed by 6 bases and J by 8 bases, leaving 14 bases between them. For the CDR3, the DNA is TGCAGTGCGGCCAGGGGCATGGACATTCAGTACTTC. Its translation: CSAARGMDIQYF.

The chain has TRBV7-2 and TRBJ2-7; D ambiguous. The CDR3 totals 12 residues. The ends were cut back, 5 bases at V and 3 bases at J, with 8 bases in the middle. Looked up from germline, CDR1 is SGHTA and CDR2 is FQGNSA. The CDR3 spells CASSPNSYEQYF. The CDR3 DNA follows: TGTGCCAGCAGCCCAAACAGCTACGAGCAGTACTTC.

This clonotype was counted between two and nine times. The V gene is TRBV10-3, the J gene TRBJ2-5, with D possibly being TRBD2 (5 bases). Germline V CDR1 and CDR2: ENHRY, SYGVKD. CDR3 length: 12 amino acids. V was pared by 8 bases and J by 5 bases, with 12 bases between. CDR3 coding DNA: TGTGCCATCCGAGACTCGGGGGAGACCCAGTACTTC. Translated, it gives CAIRDSGETQYF.

CDR3 nucleotide sequence: TGTGCCAGCAGCGTAGCTCTAGCGGGAGGAAGATGGGGCACAGATACGCAGTATTTT. This encodes CASSVALAGGRWGTDTQYF. The chain carries TRBV9 and TRBJ2-3; TRBD2 matches 11 bases. The V gene's germline CDR1 is SGDLS and CDR2 YYNGEE. The CDR3 runs 19 residues. The J segment lost 1 base and the V segment lost 0 bases, leaving 10 bases of the junction unmatched.

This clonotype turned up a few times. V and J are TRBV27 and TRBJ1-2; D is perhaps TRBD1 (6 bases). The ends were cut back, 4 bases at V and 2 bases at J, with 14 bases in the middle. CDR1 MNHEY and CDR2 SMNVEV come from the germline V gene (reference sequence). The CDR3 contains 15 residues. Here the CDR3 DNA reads TGTGCCAGCAGTTCCTCCGGTCAGGGGAACTATGGCTACACCTTC. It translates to CASSSSGQGNYGYTF.

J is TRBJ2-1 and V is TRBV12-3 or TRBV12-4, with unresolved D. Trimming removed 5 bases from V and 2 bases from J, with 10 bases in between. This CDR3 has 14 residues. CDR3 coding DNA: TGTGCCAGCAGTGAAGACTGGGCCTACAATGAGCAGTTCTTC. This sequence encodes CASSEDWAYNEQFF.

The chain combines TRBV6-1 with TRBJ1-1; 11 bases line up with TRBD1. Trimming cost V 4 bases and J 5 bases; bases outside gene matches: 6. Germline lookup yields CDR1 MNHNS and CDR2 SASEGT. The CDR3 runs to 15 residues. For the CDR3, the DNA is TGTGCCAGCAGTGCCTCCGGGACAGGGGGGACTGAAGCTTTCTTT. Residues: CASSASGTGGTEAFF.

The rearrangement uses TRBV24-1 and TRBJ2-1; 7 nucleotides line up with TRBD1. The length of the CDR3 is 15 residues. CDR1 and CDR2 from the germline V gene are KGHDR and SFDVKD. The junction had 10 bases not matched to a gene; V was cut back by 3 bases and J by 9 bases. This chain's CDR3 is CATSDAGTASTEQFF. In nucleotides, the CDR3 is TGTGCCACCAGTGATGCCGGGACAGCTAGCACTGAGCAGTTCTTC.

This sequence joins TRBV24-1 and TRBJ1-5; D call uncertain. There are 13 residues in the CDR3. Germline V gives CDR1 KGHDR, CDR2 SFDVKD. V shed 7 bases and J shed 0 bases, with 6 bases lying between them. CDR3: CATSKNSNQPQHF. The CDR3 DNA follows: TGTGCCACCAGCAAGAATAGCAATCAGCCCCAGCATTTT.

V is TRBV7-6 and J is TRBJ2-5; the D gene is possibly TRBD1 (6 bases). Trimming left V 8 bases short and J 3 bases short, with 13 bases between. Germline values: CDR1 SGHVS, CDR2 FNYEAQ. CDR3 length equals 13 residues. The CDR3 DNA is TGTGCCAGCTCGTGGGGGCCAAAAGAGACCCAGTACTTC. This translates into CASSWGPKETQYF. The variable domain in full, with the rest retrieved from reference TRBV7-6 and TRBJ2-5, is GAGVSQSPRYKVTKRGQDVALRCDPISGHVSLYWYRQALGQGPEFLTYFNYEAQQDKSGLPNDRFSAERPEGSISTLTIQRTEQRDSAMYRCASSWGPKETQYFGPGTRLLVL.